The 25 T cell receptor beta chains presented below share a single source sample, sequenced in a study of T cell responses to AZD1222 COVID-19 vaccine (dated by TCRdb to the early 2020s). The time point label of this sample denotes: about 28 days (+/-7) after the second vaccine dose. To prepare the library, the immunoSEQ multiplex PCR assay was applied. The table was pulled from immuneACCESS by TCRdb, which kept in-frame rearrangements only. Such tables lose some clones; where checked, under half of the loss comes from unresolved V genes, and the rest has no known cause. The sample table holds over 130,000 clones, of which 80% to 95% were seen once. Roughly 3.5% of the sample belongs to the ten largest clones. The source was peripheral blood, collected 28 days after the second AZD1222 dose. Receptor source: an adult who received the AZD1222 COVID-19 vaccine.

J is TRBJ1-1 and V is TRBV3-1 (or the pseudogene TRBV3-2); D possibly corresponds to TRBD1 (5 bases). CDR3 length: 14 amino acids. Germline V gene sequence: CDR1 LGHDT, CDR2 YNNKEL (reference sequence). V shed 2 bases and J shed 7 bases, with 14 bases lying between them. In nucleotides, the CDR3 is TGTGCCAGCAGCCAACCCGACAGAGGGAATGAAGCTTTCTTT. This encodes CASSQPDRGNEAFF.

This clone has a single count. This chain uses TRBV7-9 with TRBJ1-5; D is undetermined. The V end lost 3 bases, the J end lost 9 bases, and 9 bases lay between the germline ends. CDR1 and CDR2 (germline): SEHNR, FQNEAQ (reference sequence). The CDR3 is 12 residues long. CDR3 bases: TGTGCCAGCAGCTTGGCAGGACGGCCCCAGCATTTT. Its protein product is CASSLAGRPQHF.

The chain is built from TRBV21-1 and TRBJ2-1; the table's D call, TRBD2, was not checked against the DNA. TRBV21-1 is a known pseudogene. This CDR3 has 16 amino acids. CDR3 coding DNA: TGTGCCAGCAGCAAAGACTGGCGGGAGGTGTGCAATGAGCAGTTCTTC. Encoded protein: CASSKDWREVCNEQFF.

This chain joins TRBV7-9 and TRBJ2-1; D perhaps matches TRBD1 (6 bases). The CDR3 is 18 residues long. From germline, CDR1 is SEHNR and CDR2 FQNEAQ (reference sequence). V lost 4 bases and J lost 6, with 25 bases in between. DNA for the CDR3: TGTGCCAGCAGCTGGTCGCTTTGGACAGTGCAGTATTCCAATGAGCAGTTCTTC. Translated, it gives CASSWSLWTVQYSNEQFF.

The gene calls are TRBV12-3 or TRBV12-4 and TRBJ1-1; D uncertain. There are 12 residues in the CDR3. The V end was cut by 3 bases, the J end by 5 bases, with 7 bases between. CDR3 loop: CASSFGRTEAFF. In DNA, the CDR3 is TGTGCCAGCAGTTTCGGTAGGACTGAAGCTTTCTTT.

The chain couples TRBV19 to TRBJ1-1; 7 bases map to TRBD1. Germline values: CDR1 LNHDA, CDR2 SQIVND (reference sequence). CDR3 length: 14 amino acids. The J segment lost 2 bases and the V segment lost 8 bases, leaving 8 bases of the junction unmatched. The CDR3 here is CASDSGQLNTEAFF. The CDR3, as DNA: TGTGCCAGTGACTCGGGACAGTTAAACACTGAAGCTTTCTTT.

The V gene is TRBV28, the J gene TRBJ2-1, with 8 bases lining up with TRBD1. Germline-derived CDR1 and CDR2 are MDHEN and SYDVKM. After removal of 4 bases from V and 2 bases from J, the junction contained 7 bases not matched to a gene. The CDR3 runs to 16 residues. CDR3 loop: CASSSSGGNTYNEQFF. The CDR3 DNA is TGTGCCAGCAGTTCATCAGGGGGCAACACCTACAATGAGCAGTTCTTC.

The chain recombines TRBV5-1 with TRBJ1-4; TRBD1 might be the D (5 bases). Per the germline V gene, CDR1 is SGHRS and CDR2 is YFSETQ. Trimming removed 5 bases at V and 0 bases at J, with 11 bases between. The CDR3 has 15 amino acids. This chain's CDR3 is CASSFGTATNEKLFF. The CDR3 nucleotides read TGCGCCAGCAGTTTCGGGACCGCAACTAATGAAAAACTGTTTTTT. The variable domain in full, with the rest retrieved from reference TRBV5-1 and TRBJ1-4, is KAGVTQTPRYLIKTRGQQVTLSCSPISGHRSVSWYQQTPGQGLQFLFEYFSETQRNKGNFPGRFSGRQFSNSRSEMNVSTLELGDSALYLCASSFGTATNEKLFFGSGTQLSVL.

CDR3 nucleotides: TGTGCCAGCAGCCGAGGGGAGGCTAGCGGGAGTAGTGAGCAGTTCTTC. Protein: CASSRGEASGSSEQFF. The chain uses TRBV11-3 and TRBJ2-1; 10 bases align to TRBD2. Germline-derived CDR1 and CDR2 are SGHNT and YENEEA. V trimming: 5 bases; J trimming: 9 bases; junction bases outside the gene matches: 13. The CDR3 extends over 16 amino acids.

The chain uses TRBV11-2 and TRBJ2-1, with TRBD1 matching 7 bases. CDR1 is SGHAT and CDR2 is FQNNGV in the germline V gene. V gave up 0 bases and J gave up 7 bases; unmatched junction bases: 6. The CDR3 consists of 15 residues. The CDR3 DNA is TGTGCCAGCAGCTTAGACAGGGGGAAATGGAATGAGCAGTTCTTC. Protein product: CASSLDRGKWNEQFF. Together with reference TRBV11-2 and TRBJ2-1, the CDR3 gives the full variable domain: EAGVAQSPRYKIIEKRQSVAFWCNPISGHATLYWYQQILGQGPKLLIQFQNNGVVDDSQLPKDRFSAERLKGVDSTLKIQPAKLEDSAVYLCASSLDRGKWNEQFFGPGTRLTVL.

CDR3 residues: CASSSGHPLQGTEAFF. The CDR3 DNA sequence: TGTGCCAGCAGCTCAGGACACCCTCTGCAGGGTACTGAAGCTTTCTTT. The rearrangement uses TRBV7-2 and TRBJ1-1, with D possibly being TRBD1 (5 bases). The germline CDR1 and CDR2 sequences are SGHTA and FQGNSA. Trimming removed 4 bases at V and 5 bases at J, with 20 bases between. This CDR3 has 16 residues.

CDR3 nucleotide sequence: TGTGCCAGCAGTTTACGTGGGGGTAATAATCAGCCCCAGCATTTT. Protein sequence: CASSLRGGNNQPQHF. The chain is built from TRBV27 and TRBJ1-5, with D maybe TRBD1 (5 bases). The CDR3 length is 15 residues. From germline, CDR1 is MNHEY and CDR2 SMNVEV (reference sequence). V lost 2 bases and J 4 bases, leaving 12 bases between the germline ends.

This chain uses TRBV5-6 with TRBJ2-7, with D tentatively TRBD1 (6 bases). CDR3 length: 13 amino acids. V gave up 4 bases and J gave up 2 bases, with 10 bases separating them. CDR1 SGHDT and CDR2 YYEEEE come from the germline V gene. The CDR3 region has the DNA TGTGCCAGCAGCGTACAGGGCCCCTACGAGCAGTACTTC. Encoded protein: CASSVQGPYEQYF. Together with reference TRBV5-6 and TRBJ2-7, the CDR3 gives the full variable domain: DAGVTQSPTHLIKTRGQQVTLRCSPKSGHDTVSWYQQALGQGPQFIFQYYEEEERQRGNFPDRFSGHQFPNYSSELNVNALLLGDSALYLCASSVQGPYEQYFGPGTRLTVT.

CDR3 amino acids: CASSVGGLASDEQYF. CDR3 sequence (DNA): TGTGCCAGCAGCGTAGGGGGACTAGCATCAGACGAGCAGTACTTC. The V call is TRBV9, the J call TRBJ2-7; 9 bases are a match to TRBD2. CDR3 size: 15 residues. The V gene end was trimmed by 0 bases and the J gene end by 5 bases; junction bases not matched to a gene: 6. In germline, CDR1 is SGDLS, CDR2 YYNGEE.

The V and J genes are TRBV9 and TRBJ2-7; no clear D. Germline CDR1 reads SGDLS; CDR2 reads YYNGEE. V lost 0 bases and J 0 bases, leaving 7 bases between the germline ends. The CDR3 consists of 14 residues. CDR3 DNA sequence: TGTGCCAGCAGCGTAGGTCCTTACTCCTACGAGCAGTACTTC. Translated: CASSVGPYSYEQYF.

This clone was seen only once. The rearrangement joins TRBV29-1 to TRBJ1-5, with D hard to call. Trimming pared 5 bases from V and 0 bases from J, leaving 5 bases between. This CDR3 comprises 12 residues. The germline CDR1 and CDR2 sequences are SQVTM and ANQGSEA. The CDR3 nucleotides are TGCAGCGTTTCCGATAGCAATCAGCCCCAGCATTTT. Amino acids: CSVSDSNQPQHF.

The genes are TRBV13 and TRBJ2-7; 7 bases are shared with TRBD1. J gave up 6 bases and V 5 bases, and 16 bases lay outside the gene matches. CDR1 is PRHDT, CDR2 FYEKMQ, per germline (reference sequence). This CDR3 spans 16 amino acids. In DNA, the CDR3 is TGTGCCAGCAGCCTCCTTTGGACAGGAAGAGGGAGCGAGCAGTACTTC. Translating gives CASSLLWTGRGSEQYF.

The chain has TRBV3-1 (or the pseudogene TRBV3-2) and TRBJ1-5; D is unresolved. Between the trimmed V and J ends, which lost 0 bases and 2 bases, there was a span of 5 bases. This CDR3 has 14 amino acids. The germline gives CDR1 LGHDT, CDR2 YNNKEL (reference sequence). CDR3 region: CASSQDSGNQPQHF. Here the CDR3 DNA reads TGTGCCAGCAGCCAAGATTCGGGCAATCAGCCCCAGCATTTT.

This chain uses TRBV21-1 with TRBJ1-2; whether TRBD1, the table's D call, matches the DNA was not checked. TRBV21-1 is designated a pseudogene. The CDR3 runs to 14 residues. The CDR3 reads CASSKRGQEYGYTF. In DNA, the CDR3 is TGTGCCAGCAGCAAACGGGGACAGGAATATGGCTACACCTTC.

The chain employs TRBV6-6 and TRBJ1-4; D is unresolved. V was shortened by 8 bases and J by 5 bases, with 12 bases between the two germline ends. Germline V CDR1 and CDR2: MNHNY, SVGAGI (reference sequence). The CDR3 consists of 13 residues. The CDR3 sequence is CASGFMANEKLFF. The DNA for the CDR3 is TGTGCCAGCGGCTTCATGGCGAATGAAAAACTGTTTTTT.

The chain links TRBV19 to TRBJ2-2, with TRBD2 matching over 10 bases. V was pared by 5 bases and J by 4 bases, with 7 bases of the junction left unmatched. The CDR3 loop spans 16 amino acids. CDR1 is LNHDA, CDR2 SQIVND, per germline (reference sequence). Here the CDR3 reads CASSRTSGIGTGELFF. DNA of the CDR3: TGTGCCAGTAGTCGAACTAGCGGGATCGGCACCGGGGAGCTGTTTTTT.

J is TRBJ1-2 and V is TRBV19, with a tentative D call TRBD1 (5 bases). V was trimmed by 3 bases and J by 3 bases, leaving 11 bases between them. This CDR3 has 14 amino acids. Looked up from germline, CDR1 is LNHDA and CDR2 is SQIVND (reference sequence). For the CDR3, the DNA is TGTGCCAGTAGTATCGAGTACAGGTACTATGGCTACACCTTC. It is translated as CASSIEYRYYGYTF.

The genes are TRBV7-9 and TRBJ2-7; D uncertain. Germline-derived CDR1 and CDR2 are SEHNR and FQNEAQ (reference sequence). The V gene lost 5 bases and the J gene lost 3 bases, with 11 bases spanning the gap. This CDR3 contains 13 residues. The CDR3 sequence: CASSPRVYYEQYF. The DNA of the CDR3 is TGTGCCAGCAGCCCACGAGTATACTACGAGCAGTACTTC.

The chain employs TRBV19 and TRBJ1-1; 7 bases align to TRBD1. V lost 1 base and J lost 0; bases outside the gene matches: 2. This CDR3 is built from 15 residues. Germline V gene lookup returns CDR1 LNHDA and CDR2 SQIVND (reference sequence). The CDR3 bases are TGTGCCAGTAGTATAGCAGGGACAGTGAACACTGAAGCTTTCTTT. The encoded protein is CASSIAGTVNTEAFF.

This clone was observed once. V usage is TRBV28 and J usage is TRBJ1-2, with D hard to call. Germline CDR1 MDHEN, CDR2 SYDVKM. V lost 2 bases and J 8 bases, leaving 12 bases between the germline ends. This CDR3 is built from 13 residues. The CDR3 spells CASSLRPGGGYTF. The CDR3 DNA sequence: TGTGCCAGCAGTTTAAGACCCGGCGGAGGCTACACCTTC.